This record looks at one T cell receptor (beta chain) sequence and its context. This sample is part of a study of blood T cell repertoires in COVID-19. As for the study in general: Sources were T cells, B-cell-depleted T cells, or PBMCs; the material itself was cDNA or gDNA.

Methods used by the authors: Amplification of reference gene primers was used by the study to estimate nucleated cell counts. Sequenced by immunoSEQ multiplex PCR; TCRdb stores in-frame clones only, minus some. The V and J calls and clone size are taken from that table; D and trimming were inferred from the DNA. The repertoire holds about 62,000 clones, with 85% to 90% as singletons. Patients at the Seattle site were enrolled during active infection and followed longitudinally. This CDR3 comprises 14 residues. J was trimmed by 9 bases and V by 6 bases; bases with no gene match: 7. Germline V gene lookup returns CDR1 MNHEY and CDR2 SVGAGI.

Sequencing input: peripheral blood. The receptor was derived from a woman aged 55-69 years with COVID-19, enrolled during active disease. The rearrangement links TRBV6-5 to TRBJ1-6; TRBD1 matches at 8 bases. The CDR3 protein is CASSRGQGGSPLHF. The CDR3 DNA reads TGTGCCAGCAGCCGTGGACAGGGTGGTTCACCCCTCCACTTT.